The clone carrying this T cell receptor (beta chain) has just a few counts. The antigen remains undetermined. The source material, RNA transcripts, was used to amplify TCR beta CDR3 regions. The primer set for the first-round RT-PCR of the TCR CDR3 was HTBI. TCRdb redid the calling of the multiplex PCR reads with MiXCR, one entry per CDR3 protein. The repertoire has some 720,000 distinct CDR3 sequences, 16% of them found once; the top ten carry approximately 8.4%. This entry comes from a study of T cells in Graves' hyperthyroidism and ophthalmopathy. In the study overall: Blood was drawn when the patient was first diagnosed and still untreated.

The PBMCs were taken from approximately 9.7 ml of fresh peripheral blood. The V and J ends lost 2 bases and 12 bases respectively, with 20 bases between them. Germline values: CDR1 DFQATT, CDR2 SNEGSKA (reference sequence). This CDR3 is 14 amino acids long. Notes on the study in general: The blood repertoire included most of the expanded thyroid clonotypes above 0.001.

Material: blood. The V gene is TRBV20-1, the J gene TRBJ2-1; D tentatively fits TRBD1 or TRBD2 (7 bases each). The receptor comes from a man between 18 and 29 years old with Graves' hyperthyroidism. The CDR3 DNA sequence: TGCAGTGCTAGACTAGCGGAAGGGGGCTTTGGGCAGTTCTTC. Translated, it gives CSARLAEGGFGQFF.